This paragraph covers one T cell receptor (beta chain) sequence. This clonotype was counted only a few times. The antigen it binds to is not known. No quality values exist for individual bases; no much larger clone is one base distant. This sample stems from a study of glioma-infiltrating T cells (dated by TCRdb to 2016 to 2018). Regarding the complete study: The study sequenced TCR alpha- and beta-chain repertoires from glioma tissue, from non-neoplastic brain tissue and from matched peripheral blood mononuclear cells. The paired cohort was made up of three low-grade glioma patients, 7 to 9 primary glioblastoma patients and three non-glioma patients who contributed non-neoplastic brain tissue. To measure divergence between tissue and blood T-cell populations, each tissue-infiltrating repertoire was compared with the peripheral blood repertoire of the same patient.

On the study overall, not on this receptor specifically: VJ-independent divergence between tissue and blood was below expectation in non-neoplastic patients but above expectation in all gliomas, especially low-grade gliomas. Tissue and blood shared very few CDR3 sequences, a result attributed to high CDR3 diversity and limited sampling. The group comparisons were based on small numbers of patients: three non-neoplastic, three low-grade glioma and several glioblastoma patients.

The CDR3 sequence holds 16 residues, the cysteine and phenylalanine included. Of the read, only the CDR3 DNA is kept; its 48 bases are in frame from base 1. The germline V gene sets CDR1 to SGHRS and CDR2 to YFSETQ. Germline trimming amounts to 0 bases on V and 2 bases on J, with 5 as the count of junction bases outside the gene matches. TCR alpha and beta CDR3 regions were amplified with the iRepertoire nested amplicon-rescue multiplex PCR (arm-PCR) platform from RNA. The input for one-step reverse transcription and amplification was 100-400 ng of either tissue mRNA or PBMC total RNA. Following bead purification, Illumina adapters were added by a secondary multiplex PCR, and the libraries were gel-purified between 200 and 400 bp. Internal 6-nucleotide barcodes were carried by the libraries and were used for demultiplexing. Sequencing of libraries was performed on an Illumina MiSeq with 2x220 or 2x250 nucleotide paired-end reads. The study's processing was this. Paired reads were merged using FLASH 1.2.11 and aligned with BWA-MEM to the GRCh37 human genome, and TRA and TRB reads were then extracted. For V and J assignment, an IMGT-derived reference of cassette sequences and CDR3 motifs that included pseudogenes was used. Reads were translated in three frames, and productive CDR3s were defined as those with a C...FGXG motif and no stop codons. Unique combinations of V-J cassette pair and CDR3 amino acid sequence were defined as clonotypes. Filtering of reads was based on Hamming distance, with the threshold set by the sequence error rate of each sample in mapped regions. The public reads were reanalyzed by TCRdb: fastp trimming at Q25, MiXCR alignment, in-frame beta chains only. Every CDR3 protein is listed once, alongside the most common genes and DNA of its rows. The V and J calls were determined by TCRdb, not by the authors. The sample yields about 130,000 distinct CDR3 sequences; roughly 25% were counted once. The top ten clones comprise roughly 15% of the sample.

The clonotype comes from a human donor with low-grade glioma or glioblastoma, undergoing nonglioma brain surgery, or in good health (not recorded which). The chain links TRBV5-1 with TRBJ1-5, with 7 bases matching TRBD1. Sequenced material: glioma tissue, nonneoplastic brain tissue, or PBMCs (not recorded which). The nucleotides are TGCGCCAGCAGCTTGGGACAGGGTCTGGGCAATCAGCCCCAGCATTTT. Its protein product is CASSLGQGLGNQPQHF.